These 19 T cell receptor beta chains share one sample of origin, sequenced in a study of CD8 T cells in ankylosing spondylitis. TCRdb analysed the 5' RACE reads with MiXCR anew, one entry per CDR3 protein. Counted here are 750,000 to 850,000 distinct CDR3 sequences, roughly 12% occurring once; the ten biggest clones make up about 0.5%. Study results and caveats: What seemed typical of ankylosing spondylitis blood was a TCR beta motif built from about 8 highly homologous variants.

Antigens for these TCRs are unknown. Source material: blood, either unsorted or a sorted T cell fraction (not recorded which). The receptors were gathered from a male donor with ankylosing spondylitis.

This clonotype has only a few counts. This chain connects TRBV20-1 to TRBJ1-5; TRBD1 might be the D (6 bases). Deletions cut 6 bases from V and 1 base from J, with 13 bases between. Germline CDR1 reads DFQATT; CDR2 reads SNEGSKA (reference sequence). The CDR3 has 14 amino acids. The CDR3 here is CSAGQWGSNQPQHF. The CDR3 nucleotides read TGCAGTGCAGGACAGTGGGGAAGCAATCAGCCCCAGCATTTT.

The chain has TRBV20-1 and TRBJ1-3; possibly TRBD1 for D (6 bases). Trimming removed 3 bases from V and 8 bases from J, with 20 bases in between. This CDR3 has 15 residues. The germline V gene encodes CDR1 DFQATT and CDR2 SNEGSKA (reference sequence). The CDR3 here is CSARDRTATRDTIYF. The CDR3 region has the DNA TGCAGTGCTAGGGATAGGACAGCAACCAGGGACACCATATATTTT.

The gene calls are TRBV7-2 and TRBJ1-2; no clear D gene. The V gene lost 7 bases and the J gene lost 4 bases, with 13 bases spanning the gap. CDR1 is SGHTA, CDR2 FQGNSA, per germline. This CDR3 has 13 residues. CDR3 region: CASTSTPRYGYTF. Written as DNA, the CDR3 is TGTGCCAGCACCAGTACGCCCCGCTATGGCTACACCTTC.

This clonotype has just a few counts. The gene calls are TRBV3-1 and TRBJ1-1; TRBD1 aligns across 8 bases. Per germline, CDR1 LGHDT and CDR2 YNNKEL (reference sequence). Unmatched junction bases numbered 7, after V lost 5 bases and J lost 5 bases. The length of the CDR3 is 14 residues. CDR3 in DNA: TGTGCCAGCAGCGGACAGGGTTGGATGACTGAAGCTTTCTTT. This gives the protein CASSGQGWMTEAFF.

This clonotype was observed a few times. The chain links TRBV20-1 to TRBJ2-5; D uncertain. CDR3 length: 13 amino acids. Germline V gene lookup returns CDR1 DFQATT and CDR2 SNEGSKA (reference sequence). Trimming pared 3 bases from V and 0 bases from J, leaving 8 bases between. The CDR3 protein is CSASHRYQETQYF. The CDR3 nucleotides read TGCAGTGCTAGTCATCGGTACCAAGAGACCCAGTACTTC.

This clonotype was counted a few times. The CDR3 region has the DNA TGTGCCAGCAGCTTAGTGGAAGGTCAGCCCCAGCATTTT. This encodes CASSLVEGQPQHF. The gene calls are TRBV7-2 and TRBJ1-5; D not certain. Germline V CDR1 and CDR2: SGHTA, FQGNSA. This CDR3 has 13 residues. V was pared by 1 base and J by 6 bases, with 7 bases between.

The gene calls are TRBV7-9 and TRBJ2-4; TRBD2 might be the D (5 bases). This CDR3 comprises 14 residues. CDR1 is SEHNR, CDR2 FQNEAQ, per germline (reference sequence). With 6 bases removed from V and 2 bases from J, the gap between germline ends came to 11 bases. The CDR3 reads CASRAGVPKNIQYF. The CDR3 region has the DNA TGTGCCAGCAGGGCCGGGGTCCCCAAAAACATTCAGTACTTC.

The chain has TRBV29-1 and TRBJ2-3; no reliable D call. Germline V gene lookup returns CDR1 SQVTM and CDR2 ANQGSEA. CDR3 length equals 10 residues. V was trimmed by 3 bases and J by 5 bases, leaving 3 bases between them. CDR3 sequence (DNA): TGCAGCGTTGACTTAGATACGCAGTATTTT. Translation gives CSVDLDTQYF.

This clonotype was detected ten times or more. V is TRBV4-1 and J is TRBJ2-1; 7 bases line up with TRBD2. The V gene end was trimmed by 8 bases and the J gene end by 1 base; junction bases not matched to a gene: 5. This CDR3 has 14 amino acids. Germline CDR1 MGHRA, CDR2 YSYEKL. CDR3: CASSRGSSYNEQFF. CDR3 in DNA: TGCGCCAGCTCGCGCGGGAGTTCCTACAATGAGCAGTTCTTC.

The chain is built from TRBV4-2 and TRBJ2-7; 9 bases map to TRBD1. This CDR3 has 17 residues. From germline, CDR1 is LGHNA and CDR2 YNFKEQ. J was trimmed by 3 bases and V by 2 bases; bases with no gene match: 11. The CDR3 here is CASSQREGQGLNYEQYF. CDR3 bases: TGTGCCAGCAGCCAAAGGGAGGGACAGGGTCTTAACTACGAGCAGTACTTC.

The sample holds many counts of this clonotype. Here the CDR3 DNA reads TGCAGCGTTGGGGGAGCGGGAGGAGAGACCCAGTACTTC. Amino acids: CSVGGAGGETQYF. The rearrangement uses TRBV29-1 and TRBJ2-5; 9 positions agree with TRBD2. CDR1 and CDR2 from the germline V gene are SQVTM and ANQGSEA. The CDR3 contains 13 residues. V gave up 4 bases and J gave up 4 bases; unmatched junction bases: 4.

This clonotype turned up a few times. This chain connects TRBV7-2 to TRBJ2-1; tentatively, D is TRBD1 (5 bases). V was trimmed by 1 base and J by 0 bases, leaving 10 bases between them. Germline-derived CDR1 and CDR2 are SGHTA and FQGNSA. The CDR3 totals 16 residues. The DNA for the CDR3 is TGTGCCAGCAGCTTAGTTGGGGCCGGCTCCTACAATGAGCAGTTCTTC. Protein: CASSLVGAGSYNEQFF. Drawing the rest from reference TRBV7-2 and TRBJ2-1, the complete variable domain is GAGVSQSPSNKVTEKGKDVELRCDPISGHTALYWYRQSLGQGLEFLIYFQGNSAPDKSGLPSDRFSAERTGGSVSTLTIQRTQQEDSAVYLCASSLVGAGSYNEQFFGPGTRLTVL.

The V call is TRBV5-1, the J call TRBJ1-1; no reliable D call. This CDR3 comprises 15 residues. With 4 bases removed from V and 1 base from J, the gap between germline ends came to 14 bases. Germline V gene sequence: CDR1 SGHRS, CDR2 YFSETQ. The CDR3 reads CASSPPGLANTEAFF. The CDR3 DNA sequence: TGCGCCAGCAGCCCACCCGGGTTAGCGAACACTGAAGCTTTCTTT.

The chain has TRBV10-3 and TRBJ2-7, with 11 bases fitting TRBD2. Germline values: CDR1 ENHRY, CDR2 SYGVKD. With 11 bases clipped from V and 4 bases from J, the junction kept 13 bases outside the gene matches. The CDR3 is made up of 15 amino acids. The CDR3 bases are TGTGCCGCACGGCGGGTACTAGCGGGAGTTTACGAGCAGTACTTC. As protein: CAARRVLAGVYEQYF.

This clonotype was counted between two and nine times. The rearrangement joins TRBV5-1 to TRBJ1-2; 9 bases are shared with TRBD1. In germline, CDR1 is SGHRS, CDR2 YFSETQ. The CDR3 sequence is 14 residues long. With 4 bases clipped from V and 3 bases from J, the junction kept 4 bases outside the gene matches. The CDR3 sequence is CASSRDRADYGYTF. For the CDR3, the DNA is TGCGCCAGCAGCCGGGACAGGGCAGACTATGGCTACACCTTC.

This clonotype was detected a few times. The chain couples TRBV28 to TRBJ1-2, with D possibly being TRBD1 (6 bases). CDR3 length: 15 residues. CDR1 is MDHEN and CDR2 is SYDVKM in the germline V gene. With 3 bases removed from V and 2 bases from J, the gap between germline ends came to 13 bases. CDR3 sequence: CASSFGQPLNYGYTF. As DNA, the CDR3 is TGTGCCAGCAGTTTTGGACAGCCCTTAAACTATGGCTACACCTTC.

This clonotype turned up a few times. The DNA for the CDR3 is TGTGCCATCAGTGGGCCAGAGACTGAAGCTTTCTTT. Encoded protein: CAISGPETEAFF. The chain carries TRBV10-3 and TRBJ1-1; no clear D gene. Germline lookup yields CDR1 ENHRY and CDR2 SYGVKD. Trimming stripped 4 bases from V and 5 bases from J, with 8 bases between. This CDR3 spans 12 amino acids.

This clonotype was detected a few times. One end of the junction is discordant with germline, which a read error may explain. The CDR3 nucleotides read TGCAGTGCTAGAATGGCGGGAGCCTACCATGAGCAGTTCTTC. It translates to CSARMAGAYHEQFF. The rearrangement uses TRBV20-1 and TRBJ2-1; 7 bases fit TRBD2. CDR1 is DFQATT and CDR2 is SNEGSKA in the germline V gene (reference sequence). The CDR3 has 14 amino acids.

This clonotype showed up many times. The chain is built from TRBV10-3 and TRBJ2-7; 8 nucleotides agree with TRBD2. V was clipped by 7 bases and J by 3 bases; unmatched bases: 8. This CDR3 is 14 amino acids long. CDR1 and CDR2 from the germline V gene are ENHRY and SYGVKD. CDR3 in DNA: TGTGCCATCACCCCTGGGAGCGGGAGCTACGAGCAGTACTTC. Translating it yields CAITPGSGSYEQYF.